The 23 T cell receptor beta chains given below trace back to one sample, sequenced in a study of long-term antiretroviral therapy in people with HIV. Investigators performed immunoSEQ version v3.0 at survey level. Sequenced by immunoSEQ multiplex PCR; TCRdb stores in-frame clones only, minus some. The table lists more than 20,000 clones, 70% to 90% of them singletons. Sequencing was performed on unsorted PBMCs, taken 1.3 years after starting antiretroviral therapy. The source of these receptors is a man aged 60-69 years with HIV.

With regard to this clone: One junction end disagrees with the germline gene, perhaps due to a read error. The gene calls are TRBV7-9 and TRBJ2-7; 12 bases are shared with TRBD2. Germline CDR1 reads SEHNR; CDR2 reads FQNEAQ (reference sequence). This CDR3 is 13 amino acids long. The CDR3 DNA sequence: TGTGCCAGCAGCCTAGCGGGAGGGGGGGAGCAGTACTTC. Translation: CASSLAGGGEQYF.

This chain uses TRBV2 with TRBJ1-4; TRBD1 is a possible D gene (6 bases). CDR1 and CDR2 (germline): SNHLY, FYNNEI. Trimming shortened V by 1 base and J by 8 bases, and 17 bases separated the two germline ends. CDR3 length equals 16 residues. CDR3 DNA: TGTGCCAGCAGTGAAGGGGGACATGGGGCGAAGGAAAAACTGTTTTTT. Its translation: CASSEGGHGAKEKLFF.

This clone occurred once. CDR3 DNA sequence: TGTGCCAGCAGCCAAGCCTACGAGCAGTACTTC. Residues: CASSQAYEQYF. V is TRBV2 and J is TRBJ2-7; D is unresolved. This CDR3 has 11 amino acids. V lost 6 bases to trimming and J lost 2 bases, with 5 bases between them. Germline V gene lookup returns CDR1 SNHLY and CDR2 FYNNEI. The full variable domain, in which reference TRBV2 and TRBJ2-7 provide the parts outside the CDR3, is EPEVTQTPSHQVTQMGQEVILRCVPISNHLYFYWYRQILGQKVEFLVSFYNNEISEKSEIFDDQFSVERPDGSNFTLKIRSTKLEDSAMYFCASSQAYEQYFGPGTRLTVT.

The gene calls are TRBV5-1 and TRBJ2-1; D possibly corresponds to TRBD2 (6 bases). Between the trimmed V and J ends, which lost 7 bases and 4 bases, there was a span of 12 bases. The germline V gene has CDR1 SGHRS and CDR2 YFSETQ. The CDR3 is 13 residues long. The DNA of the CDR3 is TGCGCCAGCTTCGGGACTGTATACAATGAGCAGTTCTTC. The encoded protein is CASFGTVYNEQFF.

This chain links TRBV29-1 with TRBJ2-3; no clear D gene. V dropped 6 bases and J dropped 5 bases, with 9 bases sitting between them. This CDR3 is 11 amino acids long. Germline CDR1 is SQVTM and CDR2 is ANQGSEA. CDR3 loop: CSVPYGDTQYF. The CDR3 DNA follows: TGCAGCGTACCCTACGGAGATACGCAGTATTTT.

The gene calls are TRBV7-3 and TRBJ2-2, with no clear D. The CDR3 extends over 16 amino acids. Germline loops: CDR1 SGHTA, CDR2 FQGTGA. The V and J ends lost 1 base and 1 base respectively, with 10 bases between them. The CDR3, as DNA: TGTGCCAGCAGCTTAATGAGGACGAAGAACACCGGGGAGCTGTTTTTT. It translates to CASSLMRTKNTGELFF.

V and J are TRBV7-9 and TRBJ2-7, with D perhaps TRBD1 (5 bases). V was shortened by 0 bases and J by 3 bases, with 9 bases between the two germline ends. This CDR3 region has 14 residues. Germline V gene data show CDR1 as SEHNR and CDR2 as FQNEAQ (reference sequence). The CDR3 DNA is TGTGCCAGCAGCTTAGCACAGGACCGCTACGAGCAGTACTTC. This sequence encodes CASSLAQDRYEQYF.

Here the CDR3 reads CASSPIPDWVDTQYF. CDR3 bases: TGTGCCAGCTCACCAATCCCAGACTGGGTTGATACGCAGTATTTT. The chain has TRBV18 and TRBJ2-3; D unclear. V was shortened by 2 bases and J by 6 bases, with 15 bases between the two germline ends. CDR1 and CDR2 (germline): KGHSH, LQKENI. The CDR3 is 15 amino acids.

V usage is TRBV5-1 and J usage is TRBJ1-4, with 7 positions matching TRBD1. Trimming removed 4 bases from V and 2 bases from J; junction bases left unmatched: 5. There are 15 residues in the CDR3. Per the germline V gene, CDR1 is SGHRS and CDR2 is YFSETQ. CDR3 in amino acids: CASSPGGQTNEKLFF. The DNA of the CDR3 is TGCGCCAGCAGCCCGGGGGGACAGACTAATGAAAAACTGTTTTTT.

The J gene is TRBJ1-2, the V gene TRBV7-3, with D tentatively TRBD1 (6 bases). Trimming cost V 6 bases and J 6 bases, with 14 bases left between them. Germline assignment: CDR1 SGHTA and CDR2 FQGTGA. The CDR3 is 13 residues long. CDR3 DNA: TGTGCCAGCAGTCCACAGGGTGGCGATGGCTACACCTTC. This encodes CASSPQGGDGYTF.

The chain combines TRBV2 with TRBJ2-7; TRBD2 is a possible D gene (5 bases). The CDR3 contains 12 residues. The germline V and J ends were trimmed by 6 bases and 2 bases, with 8 bases remaining between them. Germline CDR1 SNHLY, CDR2 FYNNEI. CDR3 DNA: TGTGCCAGCAGAGCGGCAGCCTACGAGCAGTACTTC. Amino acids: CASRAAAYEQYF. The variable domain in full, completed from reference TRBV2 and TRBJ2-7, reads EPEVTQTPSHQVTQMGQEVILRCVPISNHLYFYWYRQILGQKVEFLVSFYNNEISEKSEIFDDQFSVERPDGSNFTLKIRSTKLEDSAMYFCASRAAAYEQYFGPGTRLTVT.

This clone has more than one count but fewer than ten. This chain connects TRBV9 to TRBJ2-7, with D perhaps TRBD1 (6 bases). Trimming removed 4 bases from V and 3 bases from J, with 17 bases in between. The CDR3 loop spans 15 amino acids. Germline CDR1 reads SGDLS; CDR2 reads YYNGEE. The CDR3 DNA is TGTGCCAGCAGCTTAAGGGACACCTACTACTACGAGCAGTACTTC. The encoded protein is CASSLRDTYYYEQYF.

The chain couples TRBV19 to TRBJ2-7; TRBD1 matches at 10 bases. The junction had 14 bases not matched to a gene; V was cut back by 6 bases and J by 3 bases. The CDR3 runs to 17 residues. Germline CDR1 is LNHDA and CDR2 is SQIVND (reference sequence). The chain's CDR3 is CASSIGPPDRGIYEQYF. The CDR3 DNA sequence: TGTGCCAGTAGCATTGGTCCCCCGGACAGGGGGATCTACGAGCAGTACTTC.

The chain uses TRBV5-4 and TRBJ1-4; TRBD1 agrees at 7 bases. The germline CDR1 and CDR2 sequences are SGHNT and YYREEE (reference sequence). The CDR3 length is 16 residues. The V and J ends lost 0 bases and 5 bases, in that order; junction bases with no gene match: 7. The CDR3 here is CASSLAGQARNEKLFF. The CDR3 region has the DNA TGTGCCAGCAGCTTGGCCGGACAGGCGAGAAATGAAAAACTGTTTTTT.

The chain has TRBV14 and TRBJ2-7; 8 nucleotides agree with TRBD1. The V and J ends lost 2 bases and 0 bases, in that order; junction bases with no gene match: 9. This CDR3 has 17 residues. CDR1 is SGHDN and CDR2 is FVKESK in the germline V gene. The CDR3 here is CASSQNRGTGFSYEQYF. CDR3 nucleotides: TGTGCCAGCAGCCAAAACCGTGGGACAGGTTTCTCCTACGAGCAGTACTTC.

The genes are TRBV5-1 and TRBJ2-7; no firm D call. V lost 5 bases and J lost 3, with 9 bases in between. CDR1 is SGHRS, CDR2 YFSETQ, per germline. CDR3 size: 12 residues. CDR3 in amino acids: CASRLENYEQYF. DNA for the CDR3: TGCGCCAGCAGACTCGAGAACTACGAGCAGTACTTC.

The chain has TRBV11-2 and TRBJ1-4, with no clear D. CDR1 is SGHAT, CDR2 FQNNGV, per germline. V lost 2 bases to trimming and J lost 1 base, with 5 bases between them. The CDR3 consists of 14 residues. The CDR3: CASSLYRTNEKLFF. The DNA for the CDR3 is TGTGCCAGCAGCTTATACAGAACTAATGAAAAACTGTTTTTT.

This chain uses TRBV27 with TRBJ2-5, with 7 bases matching TRBD1. V shed 7 bases, J shed 2 bases, and the junction held 13 bases outside the gene matches. CDR1 and CDR2 from the germline V gene are MNHEY and SMNVEV (reference sequence). This CDR3 has 16 residues. Here the CDR3 reads CASTPTPGQVQETQYF. Written as DNA, the CDR3 is TGTGCCAGCACCCCAACCCCCGGACAGGTACAAGAGACCCAGTACTTC.

This clone has a single count. V is TRBV5-6 and J is TRBJ1-4; weak D call: TRBD1 (5 bases). V lost 4 bases and J lost 6, with 13 bases in between. The CDR3 loop spans 14 amino acids. Germline assignment: CDR1 SGHDT and CDR2 YYEEEE. Here the CDR3 reads CASSVGTQHEKLFF. In DNA form, the CDR3 reads TGTGCCAGCAGCGTCGGGACGCAGCATGAAAAACTGTTTTTT.

V and J are TRBV7-2 and TRBJ2-2; 8 bases match TRBD1. Losses at the gene ends were 2 bases for V and 1 base for J; bases not matched to a gene: 9. The germline CDR1 and CDR2 sequences are SGHTA and FQGNSA. The CDR3 has 18 residues. CDR3 residues: CASSLYRRQGMNTGELFF. For the CDR3, the DNA is TGTGCCAGCAGCTTATACCGTCGACAGGGGATGAACACCGGGGAGCTGTTTTTT.

CDR3 sequence: CASSPLGGVSYNEQFF. The CDR3 coding sequence is TGTGCCAGCAGTCCCCTGGGCGGGGTCTCCTACAATGAGCAGTTCTTC. The chain has TRBV7-3 and TRBJ2-1; D perhaps matches TRBD2 (6 bases). Trimming pared 6 bases from V and 0 bases from J, leaving 15 bases between. This CDR3 is built from 16 residues. CDR1 and CDR2 from the germline V gene are SGHTA and FQGTGA.

The CDR3 protein is CASSQSEEEIPGEQFF. The DNA of the CDR3 is TGCGCCAGCAGTCAATCGGAGGAGGAAATCCCCGGTGAGCAGTTCTTC. The chain recombines TRBV23-1 with TRBJ2-1; a weak D match, TRBD2 (5 bases). TRBV23-1 carries the ORF label, with uncertain function. This CDR3 has 16 amino acids. V was pared by 0 bases and J by 9 bases, with 18 bases between.

The rearrangement joins TRBV5-1 to TRBJ2-5; the D gene is possibly TRBD1 (5 bases). CDR3 length: 16 amino acids. Deletions cut 0 bases from V and 0 bases from J, with 12 bases between. Germline CDR1 is SGHRS and CDR2 is YFSETQ. This CDR3 is CASSLVLDRHQETQYF. Here the CDR3 DNA reads TGCGCCAGCAGCTTGGTTCTAGACAGACACCAAGAGACCCAGTACTTC.